Included here is one T cell receptor (beta chain) sequence, with context. TCRbeta library construction was performed incorporating unique molecular identifiers. TCRdb itself ran the PCR reads through MiXCR, one entry per CDR3 protein. The sample includes roughly 590,000 distinct CDR3 sequences, around 17% seen only once; the top ten take 1.1%. These data belong to a study of T-cell reconstitution after alpha-beta-depleted transplantation in children. The CDR3 consists of 13 residues. Germline assignment: CDR1 LGHNA and CDR2 YSLEER. Trimming cost V 6 bases and J 8 bases, with 16 bases left between them.

The sequencing used PBMCs from the stem cell graft donor, collected from the stem cell graft. This chain links TRBV4-3 with TRBJ1-2; D is perhaps TRBD1 (5 bases). This clonotype was sampled from a human donor who donated a stem cell graft to a child with acute myeloid leukemia. Here the CDR3 reads CASSPTRGLGYTF. The DNA of the CDR3 is TGCGCCAGCAGTCCCACCCGGGGCCTAGGCTACACCTTC.